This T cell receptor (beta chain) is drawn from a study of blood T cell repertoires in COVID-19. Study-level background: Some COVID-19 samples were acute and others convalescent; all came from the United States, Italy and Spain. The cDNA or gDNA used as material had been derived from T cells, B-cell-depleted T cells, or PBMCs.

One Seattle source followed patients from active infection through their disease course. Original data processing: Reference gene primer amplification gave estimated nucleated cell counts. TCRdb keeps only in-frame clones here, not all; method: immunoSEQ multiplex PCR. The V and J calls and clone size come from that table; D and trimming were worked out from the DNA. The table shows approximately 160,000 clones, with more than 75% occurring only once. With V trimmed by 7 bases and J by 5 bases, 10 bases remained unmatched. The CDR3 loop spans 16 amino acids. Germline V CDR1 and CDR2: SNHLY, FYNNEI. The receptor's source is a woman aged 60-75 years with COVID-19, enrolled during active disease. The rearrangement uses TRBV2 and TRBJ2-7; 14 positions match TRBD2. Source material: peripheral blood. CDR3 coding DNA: TGTGCCAGCAAGCGACTAGCGGGAGGGCTTGGACACGAGCAGTACTTC. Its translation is CASKRLAGGLGHEQYF.